The 16 T cell receptor beta chains below were found in one sample sequenced in a study of blood T cell repertoires in COVID-19. Sequenced by immunoSEQ multiplex PCR; TCRdb stores in-frame clones only, minus some. The table lists about 240,000 clones, about 84% of them singletons. The sample was peripheral blood. The receptors here all came from a man older than 75 with acute or convalescent COVID-19.

V is TRBV3-1 (or the pseudogene TRBV3-2) and J is TRBJ1-2; D gene unclear. CDR1 is LGHDT and CDR2 is YNNKEL in the germline V gene (reference sequence). V lost 0 bases, J lost 2 bases, and 7 bases lay in between. The CDR3 runs to 14 residues. CDR3 in DNA: TGTGCCAGCAGCCAAGAATCGCGGAACTATGGCTACACCTTC. Translation gives CASSQESRNYGYTF.

V usage is TRBV9 and J usage is TRBJ2-5; possible D gene TRBD2, 6 bases. Germline V gene lookup returns CDR1 SGDLS and CDR2 YYNGEE. V was shortened by 2 bases and J by 3 bases, with 8 bases between the two germline ends. The CDR3 is made up of 13 amino acids. The CDR3 spells CASSVREEETQYF. CDR3 DNA sequence: TGTGCCAGCAGCGTTAGGGAGGAAGAGACCCAGTACTTC.

This chain links TRBV28 with TRBJ1-2; 7 positions agree with TRBD1. Germline loops: CDR1 MDHEN, CDR2 SYDVKM. J was trimmed by 0 bases and V by 10 bases; bases with no gene match: 17. This CDR3 comprises 17 residues. The CDR3 DNA follows: TGTGCCATCCAGGACCGGACTGGGACAGAACCTAACTATGGCTACACCTTC. Protein product: CAIQDRTGTEPNYGYTF.

The rearrangement joins TRBV29-1 to TRBJ2-5; D gene uncertain. CDR1 SQVTM and CDR2 ANQGSEA come from the germline V gene. This CDR3 spans 13 amino acids. Trimming pared 5 bases from V and 1 base from J, leaving 11 bases between. The CDR3 bases are TGCAGCGTTCGTGGGCGCCTCCAAGAGACCCAGTACTTC. This codes for CSVRGRLQETQYF. Combining the CDR3 with reference TRBV29-1 and TRBJ2-5 gives the whole variable domain SAVISQKPSRDICQRGTSLTIQCQVDSQVTMMFWYRQQPGQSLTLIATANQGSEATYESGFVIDKFPISRPNLTFSTLTVSNMSPEDSSIYLCSVRGRLQETQYFGPGTRLLVL.

This clone was recorded once. The chain's CDR3 is CASSLDGSSEQFF. In DNA form, the CDR3 reads TGTGCCAGCAGCTTAGATGGTAGCAGTGAGCAGTTCTTC. The rearrangement uses TRBV7-2 and TRBJ2-1; D gene ambiguous. The germline V gene encodes CDR1 SGHTA and CDR2 FQGNSA. The CDR3 contains 13 residues. Deletions cut 1 base from V and 9 bases from J, with 10 bases between.

The rearrangement joins TRBV7-3 to TRBJ1-1; the D is unclear. The CDR3 sequence is 14 residues long. Germline lookup yields CDR1 SGHTA and CDR2 FQGTGA. The germline V and J ends were trimmed by 5 bases and 1 base, with 11 bases remaining between them. CDR3 loop: CASSPESQNTEAFF. DNA of the CDR3: TGTGCCAGCAGCCCTGAGAGTCAGAACACTGAAGCTTTCTTT. Variable domain in full (rest from reference TRBV7-3 and TRBJ1-1): GAGVSQTPSNKVTEKGKYVELRCDPISGHTALYWYRQSLGQGPEFLIYFQGTGAADDSGLPNDRFFAVRPEGSVSTLKIQRTERGDSAVYLCASSPESQNTEAFFGQGTRLTVV.

This chain uses TRBV5-3 with TRBJ2-3, with D possibly being TRBD2 (6 bases). TRBV5-3 qualifies as an ORF whose function is uncertain. This CDR3 contains 16 residues. Trimming left V 0 bases short and J 3 bases short, with 14 bases between. The CDR3 sequence: CARSLDGTRGTDTQYF. The CDR3 bases are TGTGCCAGAAGCTTGGACGGGACTCGAGGAACAGATACGCAGTATTTT.

V and J are TRBV28 and TRBJ1-1; no clear D. Looked up from germline, CDR1 is MDHEN and CDR2 is SYDVKM. The CDR3 covers 15 residues. V gave up 2 bases and J gave up 2 bases, with 12 bases separating them. CDR3 amino acids: CASSLPRSVNTEAFF. In nucleotides, the CDR3 is TGTGCCAGCAGTTTACCCAGAAGTGTTAACACTGAAGCTTTCTTT.

V and J are TRBV27 and TRBJ2-7; D is possibly TRBD2 (6 bases). Per the germline V gene, CDR1 is MNHEY and CDR2 is SMNVEV (reference sequence). V was pared by 3 bases and J by 6 bases, with 21 bases between. This CDR3 has 16 residues. The DNA for the CDR3 is TGTGCCAGCAGTTTGGGCCCGGGACTCCCCTTTTCCGAGCAGTACTTC. It is translated as CASSLGPGLPFSEQYF.

There are a few counts of this clone. V gene TRBV27 combines with J gene TRBJ2-7; TRBD2 matches at 11 bases. Germline loops: CDR1 MNHEY, CDR2 SMNVEV (reference sequence). With V trimmed by 6 bases and J by 2 bases, 3 bases remained unmatched. This CDR3 comprises 14 residues. The CDR3 here is CASRLAGGTYEQYF. For the CDR3, the DNA is TGTGCCAGCAGATTAGCGGGAGGGACCTACGAGCAGTACTTC.

This sequence joins TRBV9 and TRBJ2-7; 9 nucleotides agree with TRBD1. V lost 4 bases, J lost 1 base, and 6 bases stayed unmatched. Germline assignment: CDR1 SGDLS and CDR2 YYNGEE. The CDR3 extends over 15 amino acids. CDR3 loop: CASSSGQGPSYEQYF. CDR3 in DNA: TGTGCCAGCAGCTCCGGACAGGGGCCGTCCTACGAGCAGTACTTC. The variable domain in full, completed from reference TRBV9 and TRBJ2-7, reads DSGVTQTPKHLITATGQRVTLRCSPRSGDLSVYWYQQSLDQGLQFLIQYYNGEERAKGNILERFSAQQFPDLHSELNLSSLELGDSALYFCASSSGQGPSYEQYFGPGTRLTVT.

The chain carries TRBV7-2 and TRBJ1-1, with TRBD1 as a possible D gene (6 bases). The CDR3 runs 15 residues. V lost 2 bases, J lost 1 base, and 11 bases lay in between. Germline CDR1 SGHTA, CDR2 FQGNSA. CDR3 nucleotide sequence: TGTGCCAGCAGCTTAACGGGGGGCCGGAACACTGAAGCTTTCTTT. Protein: CASSLTGGRNTEAFF.

The chain carries TRBV27 and TRBJ2-7; 10 nucleotides match TRBD1. In germline, CDR1 is MNHEY, CDR2 SMNVEV (reference sequence). CDR3 length: 15 amino acids. Germline trimming cut 3 bases from V and 1 base from J; bases unmatched to any gene: 3. The CDR3 region is CASSLGTGASYEQYF. In nucleotides, the CDR3 is TGTGCCAGCAGTTTGGGGACAGGGGCGTCCTACGAGCAGTACTTC.

This chain connects TRBV18 to TRBJ1-1; no reliable D call. The CDR3 sequence is 14 residues long. The V and J ends lost 3 bases and 5 bases respectively, with 13 bases between them. From germline, CDR1 is KGHSH and CDR2 LQKENI. Here the CDR3 reads CASSPSAEETEAFF. The CDR3 DNA sequence: TGTGCCAGCTCACCTTCTGCGGAGGAAACTGAAGCTTTCTTT.

The rearrangement uses TRBV5-1 and TRBJ2-6; weak D call: TRBD2 (5 bases). The length of the CDR3 is 18 residues. Trimming took off 2 bases at V and 4 bases at J, with 19 bases between the two ends. Germline lookup yields CDR1 SGHRS and CDR2 YFSETQ. Written as DNA, the CDR3 is TGCGCCAGCAGCTTCCTCATGGACGGGATGGGCGGGGCCAACGTCCTGACTTTC. Its protein is CASSFLMDGMGGANVLTF.

The chain uses TRBV5-1 and TRBJ2-1; 10 bases are shared with TRBD2. The CDR3 covers 15 residues. The J segment lost 7 bases and the V segment lost 0 bases, leaving 4 bases of the junction unmatched. Germline CDR1 and CDR2: SGHRS and YFSETQ. The CDR3: CASSLAAGGLNEQFF. DNA for the CDR3: TGCGCCAGCAGCTTGGCAGCGGGGGGGTTAAATGAGCAGTTCTTC.